Shown below are 22 T cell receptor beta chains from a single sample sequenced in a study of tumor-infiltrating lymphocytes in primary liver carcinoma. Synthesis of TCR beta cDNA was carried out from 500 ng total RNA with a constant-region primer. Three nested multiplex PCR rounds of slightly modified ARM-PCR generated TCR beta libraries. PCR rounds one and two used TRBV1-TRBV30 forward primers with a C-beta reverse primer for around 9 cycles each. TCRdb re-called the multiplex PCR reads with MiXCR, one entry per CDR3 protein. Of about 120,000 distinct CDR3 sequences in the sample, around 70% were seen once. For each extraction, RNA and DNA were obtained together from approximately 20-30 mg of unsorted bulk tissue. The source material was tumor-adjacent normal liver tissue. These receptors all stem from a woman aged 55 to 70 with primary liver carcinoma and hepatitis B virus infection.

On this clonotype: The junction does not match germline at one end; this may be a read error. The chain is built from TRBV4-1 and TRBJ2-1; TRBD2 might be the D (5 bases). The CDR3 is 15 amino acids. Germline V CDR1 and CDR2: MGHRA, YSYEKL. CDR3: CAISQAEGSYNDQFF. The CDR3 nucleotides are TGCGCCATCAGTCAAGCCGAGGGCTCCTACAATGACCAGTTCTTC.

Concerning this clonotype itself: The junction shows a germline mismatch at one end, possibly a read error. The chain couples TRBV11-2 to TRBJ1-2; a possible D gene is TRBD1 (6 bases). This CDR3 has 15 amino acids. Germline V gene lookup returns CDR1 SGHAT and CDR2 FQNNGV. The CDR3 sequence is CTSIPPQGNGDGYTF. Written as DNA, the CDR3 is TGTACCAGCATCCCCCCGCAGGGGAACGGCGATGGCTACACCTTC. Supplemented by reference TRBV11-2 and TRBJ1-2, the full variable domain reads EAGVAQSPRYKIIEKRQSVAFWCNPISGHATLYWYQQILGQGPKLLIQFQNNGVVDDSQLPKDRFSAERLKGVDSTLKIQPAKLEDSAVYLCTSIPPQGNGDGYTFGSGTRLTVV.

A remark on this clonotype: One junction end disagrees with the germline gene, perhaps due to a read error. The chain joins TRBV6-6 to TRBJ1-1; 7 bases are a match to TRBD1. CDR3 length: 13 residues. The germline V gene has CDR1 MNHNY and CDR2 SVGAGI (reference sequence). CDR3 nucleotide sequence: TGTGCCAGCAAGAAGACAGGGCGGATTGAAACTTTCTTT. This encodes CASKKTGRIETFF.

As to this clonotype: One end of the junction does not line up with germline, which may come from a read error. The chain carries TRBV11-2 and TRBJ2-1, with D possibly being TRBD1 or TRBD2 (5 bases each). Germline assignment: CDR1 SGHAT and CDR2 FQNNGV. This CDR3 is built from 16 residues. Written as DNA, the CDR3 is TGTGTCAGCAGCTTAGATCTGGCGGGTGGGGACGATGAGCAGTTCTTC. Translated: CVSSLDLAGGDDEQFF.

This clonotype has a single count. Relative to the germline gene, one junction end is altered; a read error may explain this. The V call is TRBV11-2, the J call TRBJ2-1; TRBD1 might be the D (6 bases). This CDR3 has 17 amino acids. From germline, CDR1 is SGHAT and CDR2 FQNNGV. The DNA of the CDR3 is TGTGCCAGCAGCTTAGATCAACAGGGTATAGTCTTCCGTGAGCAATTCTTC. Protein product: CASSLDQQGIVFREQFF.

Details on this clonotype: The germline gene is not matched at one end of the junction; a read error may be the cause. V gene TRBV11-2 combines with J gene TRBJ2-1; D remains ambiguous. Looked up from germline, CDR1 is SGHAT and CDR2 is FQNNGV. The length of the CDR3 is 16 residues. The CDR3 here is CASRPGRPTFYKEQFF. Here the CDR3 DNA reads TGTGCCAGCAGGCCCGGTAGGCCAACCTTTTACAAAGAGCAGTTTTTC.

As concerns this clonotype: One base away lies a much larger clone, so this may be a sequencing read error. The V call is TRBV7-9, the J call TRBJ2-1; 8 nucleotides match TRBD1. Unmatched junction bases numbered 2, after V lost 7 bases and J lost 0 bases. The CDR3 length is 14 residues. Germline values: CDR1 SEHNR, CDR2 FQNEAQ (reference sequence). The CDR3 DNA is TGTGCCAGCACGGACAGGGACTCCTACAATGAGCAGTTCTTC. Translation: CASTDRDSYNEQFF.

Notes on this clonotype: A read error may produce the germline difference seen at one junction end. The CDR3 nucleotides read TGTGCCGGCAGCTTGGGTGGGACCGCTTCCTACGAGGAGTACTTC. Translating it yields CAGSLGGTASYEEYF. The rearrangement links TRBV5-5 to TRBJ2-7; D tentatively fits TRBD1 or TRBD2 (5 bases each). The CDR3 sequence is 15 residues long. Germline CDR1 and CDR2: SGHKS and YYEKEE (reference sequence).

With respect to this clonotype: The conserved phenylalanine or tryptophan normally closing the CDR3 is absent here, so this likely arose from a read error. The DNA is left out, because the CDR3 cannot be placed on it with certainty; the CDR3 is given as TCRdb lists it. The J gene is TRBJ2-1, the V gene TRBV6-5; TRBD1 was called by the table and not checked on the DNA. Inclusive of both ends, the CDR3 amounts to 13 amino acids. CDR1 is MNHEY and CDR2 is SVGAGI in the germline V gene. This chain's CDR3 is CASSYGAYNEKFS.

Concerning this clonotype: A single base separates this from a much larger clone, so it may be a read error. The V gene is TRBV7-9, the J gene TRBJ2-7, with a tentative D call TRBD1 (6 bases). This CDR3 is built from 13 residues. The germline V gene has CDR1 SEHNR and CDR2 FQNEAQ (reference sequence). The CDR3 coding sequence is TGTGCCAGCAGCGGGGACAATACCTACGAGCAGCACTTC. The encoded protein is CASSGDNTYEQHF.

Comments on this clonotype: The conserved phenylalanine or tryptophan is not found at the CDR3 terminus, so this likely reflects a read error. The rearrangement joins TRBV11-3 to TRBJ2-1, with 7 nucleotides matching TRBD2. The CDR3 has 20 residues. Trimming removed 5 bases from V and 0 bases from J; junction bases left unmatched: 19. CDR1 is SGHNT and CDR2 is YENEEA in the germline V gene. The CDR3 region is CASSIGRGRSSQSSYNEQFL. CDR3 coding DNA: TGTGCCAGCAGCATAGGGCGCGGGAGATCTTCCCAAAGCTCCTACAATGAGCAGTTCTTA.

Worth noting for this clonotype: Its ends do not fully match the called genes, so a read error is possible. The rearrangement links TRBV11-2 to TRBJ1-2; 7 positions agree with TRBD1. From germline, CDR1 is SGHAT and CDR2 FQNNGV. CDR3 length equals 15 residues. CDR3 region: CASSSGQSSKYGYTF. The CDR3 region has the DNA TGCGCCAGCAGCTCGGGACAGTCTTCTAAGTATGGCTATACCTTC.

Notes on this clonotype: One junction end does not reproduce the germline sequence, and a read error may be involved. V and J are TRBV28 and TRBJ1-1; tentative D call: TRBD1 (6 bases). The germline V gene encodes CDR1 MDHEN and CDR2 SYDVKM. This CDR3 is 13 amino acids long. Here the CDR3 reads CASSLGDKSGALF. The CDR3 nucleotides read TGTGCCAGCAGTTTGGGGGACAAATCTGGAGCTCTTTTT.

The rearrangement links TRBV5-5 to TRBJ2-3; weak D call: TRBD2 (6 bases). The germline V gene has CDR1 SGHKS and CDR2 YYEKEE (reference sequence). Trimming took off 0 bases at V and 3 bases at J, with 11 bases between the two ends. CDR3 length equals 15 residues. CDR3 sequence: CASSLDVGGTDTQYF. CDR3 nucleotides: TGTGCCAGCAGCTTGGATGTGGGAGGTACAGATACGCAGTATTTT.

The chain links TRBV9 to TRBJ2-7, with 8 positions matching TRBD1. After removal of 5 bases from V and 4 bases from J, the junction contained 11 bases not matched to a gene. This CDR3 is built from 15 residues. CDR1 SGDLS and CDR2 YYNGEE come from the germline V gene. For the CDR3, the DNA is TGTGCCAGCAGGGTCGGACAGGGAGGATATTACGAGCAGTACTTC. Protein sequence: CASRVGQGGYYEQYF.

Worth noting for this clonotype: An end of the junction does not agree with germline; a read error may underlie this. The chain is built from TRBV9 and TRBJ2-3; weak D call: TRBD1 (6 bases). The CDR3 contains 14 residues. Germline V lookup: CDR1 SGDLS, CDR2 YYNGEE. The CDR3 DNA reads as TGTGCCAGCGGCGTAGAGGGGGACACAGATACGCAGTATTTT. Translated, it gives CASGVEGDTDTQYF.

With respect to this clonotype: With a much larger clone just one base away, this may be a read error. The chain employs TRBV10-3 and TRBJ2-3, with D possibly TRBD2 on 6 matching bases. The CDR3 sequence is 16 residues long. Germline CDR1 ENHRY, CDR2 SYGVKD. Trimming pared 3 bases from V and 4 bases from J, leaving 17 bases between. The CDR3 DNA reads TGTGCCATCAGTGATATGAGGGGCGGGACGCCAGATACGCAGTATTTT. Encoded protein: CAISDMRGGTPDTQYF.

The chain couples TRBV28 to TRBJ2-7; perhaps TRBD2 as D (5 bases). Germline V CDR1 and CDR2: MDHEN, SYDVKM. V gave up 6 bases and J gave up 3 bases, with 15 bases separating them. The CDR3 spans 14 residues. CDR3: CASSQSGSLYEQYF. CDR3 nucleotide sequence: TGTGCCAGCAGCCAAAGTGGGAGTCTCTACGAGCAGTACTTC.

Remarks on this clonotype: This could be a read error, since a much larger clone is one nucleotide away. The gene calls are TRBV6-4 and TRBJ2-7; D gene ambiguous. The germline V gene encodes CDR1 MRHNA and CDR2 SNTAGT. The CDR3 covers 20 residues. V lost 2 bases and J 1 base, leaving 27 bases between the germline ends. CDR3 sequence: CASSDTMSGRLRKYSYEQYF. In DNA, the CDR3 is TGTGCCAGCAGTGACACCATGTCGGGCCGACTTAGGAAATATTCCTACGAGCAGTACTTC.

The rearrangement uses TRBV29-1 and TRBJ2-3; 8 positions match TRBD1. The length of the CDR3 is 11 residues. Germline-derived CDR1 and CDR2 are SQVTM and ANQGSEA. CDR3: CNMVDRERVYF. CDR3 coding DNA: TGCAACATGGTGGACAGGGAGAGAGTGTATTTT.

With respect to this clonotype: At one boundary the junction diverges from the germline segment, which might be a read error. This chain links TRBV6-5 with TRBJ1-4, with D perhaps TRBD1 (5 bases). Germline V lookup: CDR1 MNHEY, CDR2 SVGAGI. This CDR3 is built from 14 residues. The CDR3 DNA is TGTGACAGCATACCGACAGCAACTAATGAAAAACTGTTTTTT. This codes for CDSIPTATNEKLFF.

This clonotype occurred many times. This chain uses TRBV29-1 with TRBJ2-5; 9 positions agree with TRBD2. Germline V gene sequence: CDR1 SQVTM, CDR2 ANQGSEA. J gave up 5 bases and V 6 bases, and 10 bases lay outside the gene matches. The CDR3 extends over 14 amino acids. The CDR3 is CSVGHSGSWETQYF. The CDR3 DNA is TGCAGCGTGGGTCATAGCGGGAGTTGGGAGACCCAGTACTTC.